These 29 T cell receptor beta chains originate from one sample sequenced in a study of blood T cell repertoires in COVID-19. Here immunoSEQ multiplex PCR was the method, and the copy in TCRdb shows in-frame clones only, minus some. The table lists 150,000 to 200,000 clones, over 75% of them singletons, with approximately 26% in the top ten. What was sequenced was peripheral blood. These receptors were taken from a woman in her seventies with acute or convalescent COVID-19.

The rearrangement uses TRBV6-5 and TRBJ1-4, with a possible D match to TRBD1 (5 bases). This CDR3 is 15 amino acids long. Germline V gene sequence: CDR1 MNHEY, CDR2 SVGAGI. Trimming left V 6 bases short and J 0 bases short, with 11 bases between. The CDR3 is CASRVGGSTNEKLFF. The CDR3 DNA follows: TGTGCCAGCAGGGTCGGGGGATCAACTAATGAAAAACTGTTTTTT.

V gene TRBV30 combines with J gene TRBJ2-1, with 7 bases identical to TRBD2. J lost 7 bases, V lost 4 bases, and 13 bases had no gene match. The CDR3 contains 15 residues. CDR1 is GTSNPN, CDR2 SVGIG, per germline (reference sequence). In DNA form, the CDR3 reads TGTGCCTGGAAGGAACGGCGGGAGATCCCAAATGAGCAGTTCTTC. This translates into CAWKERREIPNEQFF.

The rearrangement uses TRBV4-2 and TRBJ1-2; no firm D call. Between the trimmed V and J ends, which lost 3 bases and 8 bases, there was a span of 16 bases. Germline V gene sequence: CDR1 LGHNA, CDR2 YNFKEQ. This CDR3 has 14 amino acids. The CDR3, as DNA: TGTGCCAGCAGCCAGATCGCCGGTGTTGAGGGCTACACCTTC. Its protein product is CASSQIAGVEGYTF.

V is TRBV18 and J is TRBJ2-2, with no clear D. The CDR3 sequence is 13 residues long. Between the trimmed V and J ends, which lost 4 bases and 8 bases, there was a span of 11 bases. Germline CDR1 is KGHSH and CDR2 is LQKENI. Written as DNA, the CDR3 is TGTGCCAGCTCACGGCCCACGCCGGGGGAGCTGTTTTTT. Translating it yields CASSRPTPGELFF. The whole variable domain, filled in from reference TRBV18 and TRBJ2-2, reads NAGVMQNPRHLVRRRGQEARLRCSPMKGHSHVYWYRQLPEEGLKFMVYLQKENIIDESGMPKERFSAEFPKEGPSILRIQQVVRGDSAAYFCASSRPTPGELFFGEGSRLTVL.

For the CDR3, the DNA is TGTGCCAGCAGTCCCGATTGGACAGGTCAGCCCCAGCATTTT. Translated: CASSPDWTGQPQHF. This chain links TRBV6-5 with TRBJ1-5; 7 bases agree with TRBD1. V trimming: 5 bases; J trimming: 6 bases; junction bases outside the gene matches: 7. Germline assignment: CDR1 MNHEY and CDR2 SVGAGI. The CDR3 has 14 amino acids.

This chain connects TRBV28 to TRBJ2-3; 7 bases fit TRBD2. Germline lookup yields CDR1 MDHEN and CDR2 SYDVKM. The CDR3 extends over 16 amino acids. V shed 8 bases and J 4 bases; nucleotides not matched to a gene: 15. The CDR3 loop reads CASGRLAANPPDTQYF. CDR3 coding DNA: TGTGCCAGCGGCCGCCTAGCGGCCAACCCGCCAGATACGCAGTATTTT.

This chain connects TRBV12-2 to TRBJ2-7; the table's D call, TRBD1, has no DNA check behind it. TRBV12-2 constitutes a pseudogene. The CDR3 length is 15 residues. The CDR3 spells CASRPRSQGDYEQYF. In DNA form, the CDR3 reads TGTGCAAGTCGCCCCCGAAGCCAGGGGGACTACGAGCAGTACTTC.

In nucleotides, the CDR3 is TGCGCCAGCAGCTTGGTGCAGGGTTCTACTGAAGCTTTCTTT. Translated: CASSLVQGSTEAFF. This rearrangement joins TRBV5-1 to TRBJ1-1; a possible D gene is TRBD1 (5 bases). Germline-derived CDR1 and CDR2 are SGHRS and YFSETQ. This CDR3 contains 14 residues. Trimming left V 0 bases short and J 5 bases short, with 11 bases between.

The rearrangement links TRBV7-2 to TRBJ2-1; 10 bases agree with TRBD1. V lost 5 bases to trimming and J lost 10 bases; unmatched junction nucleotides: 11. This CDR3 is 15 amino acids long. Germline CDR1 and CDR2: SGHTA and FQGNSA. Here the CDR3 reads CASSRRQGAEAEQFF. For the CDR3, the DNA is TGTGCCAGCAGCCGGAGACAGGGGGCGGAGGCGGAGCAGTTCTTC.

The chain uses TRBV3-1 (or the pseudogene TRBV3-2) and TRBJ2-5, with D perhaps TRBD1 (6 bases). The length of the CDR3 is 13 residues. The V gene's germline CDR1 is LGHDT and CDR2 YNNKEL (reference sequence). V was clipped by 2 bases and J by 5 bases, with 9 bases between them. The DNA for the CDR3 is TGTGCCAGCAGCCAACAGGGGCGGGAGACCCAGTACTTC. It yields the protein CASSQQGRETQYF.

V and J are TRBV6-5 and TRBJ1-4, with D uncertain. CDR1 and CDR2 from the germline V gene are MNHEY and SVGAGI. Trimming removed 7 bases at V and 2 bases at J, with 8 bases between. The CDR3 has 13 amino acids. The CDR3 spells CASNSWTNEKLFF. The CDR3 nucleotides read TGTGCCAGCAACAGTTGGACTAATGAAAAACTGTTTTTT.

The chain has TRBV6-5 and TRBJ1-5; possible D gene TRBD1, 6 bases. CDR1 and CDR2 from the germline V gene are MNHEY and SVGAGI. V lost 4 bases, J lost 4 bases, and 14 bases lay in between. The CDR3 contains 15 residues. The CDR3 spells CASSLRGARNQPQHF. The CDR3 DNA reads TGTGCCAGCAGTTTGCGGGGGGCGCGGAATCAGCCCCAGCATTTT.

The chain combines TRBV19 with TRBJ1-2; D gene uncertain. The CDR3 runs 14 residues. V was clipped by 3 bases and J by 7 bases, with 15 bases between them. The germline CDR1 and CDR2 sequences are LNHDA and SQIVND (reference sequence). In DNA, the CDR3 is TGTGCCAGTAGTATCGGGAGGAAAGTTGGTGGCTACACCTTC. Translation gives CASSIGRKVGGYTF.

This clone came up a few times. The chain carries TRBV13 and TRBJ2-3; D is perhaps TRBD2 (6 bases). Germline CDR1 reads PRHDT; CDR2 reads FYEKMQ (reference sequence). V dropped 6 bases and J dropped 2 bases, with 18 bases sitting between them. This CDR3 is built from 16 residues. CDR3 coding DNA: TGTGCCAGCAGGATGATGGGACGGGGGTTCACAGATACGCAGTATTTT. Its translation is CASRMMGRGFTDTQYF.

The chain is built from TRBV28 and TRBJ2-6; D might be TRBD1 (5 bases). With 5 bases removed from V and 2 bases from J, the gap between germline ends came to 7 bases. The CDR3 covers 14 residues. Germline lookup yields CDR1 MDHEN and CDR2 SYDVKM. This CDR3 is CASSRTPGANVLTF. The CDR3 DNA sequence: TGTGCCAGCAGTCGGACACCTGGGGCCAACGTCCTGACTTTC. The full variable domain, in which reference TRBV28 and TRBJ2-6 provide the parts outside the CDR3, is DVKVTQSSRYLVKRTGEKVFLECVQDMDHENMFWYRQDPGLGLRLIYFSYDVKMKEKGDIPEGYSVSREKKERFSLILESASTNQTSMYLCASSRTPGANVLTFGAGSRLTVL.

The rearrangement uses TRBV21-1 and TRBJ2-7; TRBD2 is the table's D call, not checked against the DNA. TRBV21-1 is annotated as a pseudogene. CDR3 length: 15 amino acids. The CDR3 is CASSKKAGGSYEQYF. CDR3 in DNA: TGTGCCAGCAGCAAAAAGGCCGGGGGCTCCTACGAGCAGTACTTC.

The V call is TRBV19, the J call TRBJ1-4; 8 bases fit TRBD1. The junction had 5 bases not matched to a gene; V was cut back by 8 bases and J by 3 bases. The CDR3 contains 14 residues. CDR1 and CDR2 from the germline V gene are LNHDA and SQIVND (reference sequence). The CDR3 here is CASSTTGANEKLFF. The CDR3, as DNA: TGTGCCAGTTCCACGACAGGGGCTAATGAAAAACTGTTTTTT.

This sequence joins TRBV30 and TRBJ2-2; tentatively, D is TRBD1 (6 bases). This CDR3 comprises 11 residues. Germline-derived CDR1 and CDR2 are GTSNPN and SVGIG (reference sequence). Trimming took 7 bases from V and 7 from J, leaving 10 bases between them. The CDR3 loop reads CASTGYGELFF. The DNA for the CDR3 is TGTGCCTCAACAGGGTACGGGGAGCTGTTTTTT.

The gene calls are TRBV18 and TRBJ1-6; TRBD1 aligns across 7 bases. The germline CDR1 and CDR2 sequences are KGHSH and LQKENI. The CDR3 length is 16 residues. V dropped 3 bases and J dropped 6; count of bases not matched to a gene: 8. The chain's CDR3 is CASSPTRQGGNSPLHF. CDR3 DNA: TGTGCCAGCTCACCTACTAGACAGGGAGGTAATTCACCCCTCCACTTT.

The V gene is TRBV19, the J gene TRBJ1-5; 12 positions agree with TRBD1. CDR1 LNHDA and CDR2 SQIVND come from the germline V gene (reference sequence). CDR3 length: 16 residues. After removal of 7 bases from V and 7 bases from J, the junction contained 11 bases not matched to a gene. CDR3 amino acids: CASKGTGGADSQPQHF. The CDR3 nucleotides read TGTGCCAGTAAAGGGACAGGGGGCGCGGATAGCCAGCCCCAGCATTTT.

The chain couples TRBV7-8 to TRBJ1-4; no clear D gene. Trimming shortened V by 8 bases and J by 6 bases, and 10 bases separated the two germline ends. The CDR3 consists of 12 residues. Germline assignment: CDR1 SGHVS and CDR2 FQNEAQ. Written as DNA, the CDR3 is TGTGCCAGCGAGGGAAACGATGAAAAACTGTTTTTT. It yields the protein CASEGNDEKLFF.

This clone was detected only once. The gene calls are TRBV25-1 and TRBJ1-1; TRBD1 is a possible D gene (6 bases). The CDR3 sequence is 15 residues long. Deletions cut 7 bases from V and 0 bases from J, with 15 bases between. Per germline, CDR1 MGHDK and CDR2 SYGVNS. CDR3 sequence reads: CASNPTTGVNTEAFF. The CDR3, as DNA: TGTGCCAGCAACCCAACGACAGGAGTGAACACTGAAGCTTTCTTT.

V is TRBV12-3 or TRBV12-4 and J is TRBJ1-5; D possibly corresponds to TRBD1 (6 bases). The CDR3 is 13 amino acids. Trimming pared 6 bases from V and 6 bases from J, leaving 12 bases between. CDR3 in amino acids: CASRETGSQPQHF. CDR3 DNA sequence: TGTGCCAGCAGGGAAACAGGGTCTCAGCCCCAGCATTTT.

The rearrangement uses TRBV19 and TRBJ2-7; 8 bases fit TRBD1. The CDR3 covers 15 residues. In germline, CDR1 is LNHDA, CDR2 SQIVND (reference sequence). V dropped 7 bases and J dropped 6; count of bases not matched to a gene: 14. Here the CDR3 DNA reads TGTGCCAGTACCGCGACCCTCGGACAGGGAGGCGAGCAGTACTTC. Translated, it gives CASTATLGQGGEQYF.

The table lists this clone with a few counts. V gene TRBV7-2 combines with J gene TRBJ2-7; tentative D call: TRBD2 (5 bases). Germline V gene lookup returns CDR1 SGHTA and CDR2 FQGNSA. Deletions cut 5 bases from V and 7 bases from J, with 21 bases between. The CDR3 contains 15 residues. The CDR3 loop is CASSDPGSGVWEQYF. CDR3 in DNA: TGTGCCAGCAGCGATCCGGGATCGGGTGTGTGGGAGCAGTACTTC.

The chain employs TRBV11-2 and TRBJ1-1; D is unresolved. Trimming removed 5 bases at V and 3 bases at J, with 13 bases between. CDR1 and CDR2 from the germline V gene are SGHAT and FQNNGV. The CDR3 runs to 14 residues. For the CDR3, the DNA is TGTGCCAGCAGCCCGGGTAGCCGGTACACTGAAGCTTTCTTT. Encoded protein: CASSPGSRYTEAFF.

This chain uses TRBV25-1 with TRBJ2-1; the D gene is possibly TRBD1 (7 bases). Looked up from germline, CDR1 is MGHDK and CDR2 is SYGVNS. The CDR3 covers 14 residues. The V and J ends lost 7 bases and 4 bases respectively, with 14 bases between them. The CDR3, as DNA: TGTGCCAGCACCCAGGCGGGACAGTACAATGAGCAGTTCTTC. Translating gives CASTQAGQYNEQFF.

The chain joins TRBV3-1 (or the pseudogene TRBV3-2) to TRBJ2-1; D is perhaps TRBD2 (5 bases). Trimming took off 3 bases at V and 8 bases at J, with 14 bases between the two ends. CDR3 size: 14 residues. Germline V gene data show CDR1 as LGHDT and CDR2 as YNNKEL (reference sequence). The CDR3 sequence: CASSHTGLLDEQFF. Here the CDR3 DNA reads TGTGCCAGCAGCCATACCGGACTCCTGGATGAGCAGTTCTTC.

The CDR3 sequence is CASSARDREQYF. The CDR3 nucleotides read TGTGCCAGCAGCGCCCGAGACAGGGAGCAGTACTTC. The chain carries TRBV7-9 and TRBJ2-7, with D tentatively TRBD1 (6 bases). CDR3 length equals 12 residues. Germline CDR1 reads SEHNR; CDR2 reads FQNEAQ (reference sequence). V lost 5 bases and J lost 7, with 12 bases in between.